The clone carrying this TCR beta chain was detected a few times. This sample stems from a study of human T cells and chemical hapten exposure. Each CDR3 protein gets one entry after TCRdb re-called the RACE reads with MiXCR. This table holds approximately 52,000 distinct CDR3 sequences, 9.5% to 10% found once. As to time point: pre-sensitization, week 0. The treatment was: therapeutic diphenylcyclopropenone sensitization with weekly scalp DPC. Unfractionated whole blood yielded total RNA. The starting material was whole blood, obtained in connection with sensitization to the hapten diphenylcyclopropenone (DPC). This TCR came from a woman in her twenties or thirties with alopecia areata. Some clones in this sample may be carry-over from other donors' samples.

CDR3 amino acids: CASSQGDWGTEAFF. In nucleotides, the CDR3 is TGTGCCAGCAGCCAAGGAGATTGGGGCACTGAAGCTTTCTTT. This chain uses TRBV14 with TRBJ1-1; no definite D call. Germline loops: CDR1 SGHDN, CDR2 FVKESK. This CDR3 spans 14 amino acids. V lost 1 base and J lost 4, with 10 bases in between.